The 20 T cell receptor beta chains below come from one sample, sequenced in a study of metastatic and nonmetastatic thyroid tumors. From the PCR reads, TCRdb re-called clones with MiXCR. There are 25,000 to 30,000 clones in the sample; 3.5% to 4.5% occur only once, and around 2.9% lies in the top ten. Every patient underwent thyroid surgery untreated. The specimen was blood. The receptors come from a male donor with papillary thyroid cancer or a benign thyroid nodule (not recorded which). Some clones in this sample may be carry-over from other donors' samples.

This clone was observed a handful of times. The rearrangement links TRBV27 to TRBJ1-1, with D perhaps TRBD1 (5 bases). Germline CDR1 MNHEY, CDR2 SMNVEV (reference sequence). V lost 2 bases to trimming and J lost 0 bases, with 10 bases between them. This CDR3 has 15 residues. CDR3 nucleotides: TGTGCCAGCAGTTTAAGGATGGACATGAACACTGAAGCTTTCTTT. Residues: CASSLRMDMNTEAFF.

This clone occurred many times. The CDR3 coding sequence is TGCGCCAGCAGCCCCGGGACAGTCTATGGCTACACCTTC. Translating it yields CASSPGTVYGYTF. The chain uses TRBV5-1 and TRBJ1-2; 7 bases align to TRBD1. The trim removed 4 bases at V and 4 bases at J, leaving 4 bases unmatched. Germline lookup yields CDR1 SGHRS and CDR2 YFSETQ. CDR3 length: 13 amino acids.

The rearrangement joins TRBV2 to TRBJ2-2; 12 nucleotides agree with TRBD2. The CDR3 sequence is 15 residues long. V trimming: 4 bases; J trimming: 6 bases; junction bases outside the gene matches: 3. Germline loops: CDR1 SNHLY, CDR2 FYNNEI. The CDR3 nucleotides are TGTGCCAGCAGTGGACTAGCGGGAGTAGCCGGGGAGCTGTTTTTT. Translated, it gives CASSGLAGVAGELFF.

This chain uses TRBV12-3 or TRBV12-4 with TRBJ2-7; 9 nucleotides match TRBD2. The CDR3 totals 17 residues. Losses at the gene ends were 5 bases for V and 3 bases for J; bases not matched to a gene: 14. The CDR3 bases are TGTGCCAGCAGTCCTGGGACTAGCAGAAGCTGGTGCTACGAGCAGTACTTC. Translation gives CASSPGTSRSWCYEQYF.

V and J are TRBV6-1 and TRBJ1-2; 12 nucleotides align to TRBD1. This CDR3 region has 16 residues. V shed 3 bases, J shed 7 bases, and the junction held 9 bases outside the gene matches. CDR1 and CDR2 (germline): MNHNS, SASEGT. Here the CDR3 reads CASSDRDRGRKSGYTF. The CDR3, as DNA: TGTGCCAGCAGTGACCGGGACAGGGGGCGAAAATCTGGCTACACCTTC.

There are many counts of this clone. The rearrangement links TRBV6-4 to TRBJ2-3; 10 bases fit TRBD2. From germline, CDR1 is MRHNA and CDR2 SNTAGT. With 3 bases clipped from V and 4 bases from J, the junction kept 13 bases outside the gene matches. This CDR3 region has 18 residues. CDR3 protein: CASSEGGLAGDGADTQYF. CDR3 nucleotides: TGTGCCAGCAGTGAAGGAGGTCTAGCGGGAGACGGAGCAGATACGCAGTATTTT.

Ten or more counts support this clone. The rearrangement uses TRBV5-1 and TRBJ1-1, with D possibly TRBD1 on 5 matching bases. Germline V lookup: CDR1 SGHRS, CDR2 YFSETQ. Between the trimmed V and J ends, which lost 4 bases and 5 bases, there was a span of 15 bases. The CDR3 runs 14 residues. Here the CDR3 DNA reads TGCGCCAGCAGCGGACCGGGGACTTCTACTGAAGCTTTCTTT. As protein: CASSGPGTSTEAFF.

This clone showed up just a few times. V usage is TRBV20-1 and J usage is TRBJ2-5, with 13 bases aligning to TRBD2. This CDR3 contains 15 residues. With 4 bases clipped from V and 3 bases from J, the junction kept 5 bases outside the gene matches. Germline assignment: CDR1 DFQATT and CDR2 SNEGSKA (reference sequence). The CDR3 region has the DNA TGCAGTGCTACCCCGGGACTAGCGGGAAAAGAGACCCAGTACTTC. Its translation is CSATPGLAGKETQYF.

The chain employs TRBV7-9 and TRBJ1-3; D remains ambiguous. Per germline, CDR1 SEHNR and CDR2 FQNEAQ (reference sequence). Trimming removed 0 bases at V and 3 bases at J, with 12 bases between. The CDR3 has 16 amino acids. CDR3 in DNA: TGTGCCAGCAGCTTAGCCGCCGGCAAGGATGGAAACACCATATATTTT. The encoded protein is CASSLAAGKDGNTIYF.

This clone was seen a handful of times. The chain couples TRBV6-2 or TRBV6-3 to TRBJ2-3, with 7 bases matching TRBD1. The CDR3 runs to 14 residues. The germline V gene encodes CDR1 MNHEY and CDR2 SVGEGT. V dropped 6 bases and J dropped 1; count of bases not matched to a gene: 4. The CDR3 loop is CASRTGMGTDTQYF. DNA for the CDR3: TGTGCCAGCAGGACAGGGATGGGCACAGATACGCAGTATTTT.

This clone occurred many times. This chain connects TRBV5-1 to TRBJ2-3; tentatively, D is TRBD2 (6 bases). The CDR3 totals 15 residues. CDR1 is SGHRS, CDR2 YFSETQ, per germline. Between the trimmed V and J ends, which lost 0 bases and 2 bases, there was a span of 10 bases. CDR3 nucleotides: TGCGCCAGCAGCTTGGACCTAGCGCTCACAGATACGCAGTATTTT. Residues: CASSLDLALTDTQYF. The variable domain in full, with the rest retrieved from reference TRBV5-1 and TRBJ2-3, is KAGVTQTPRYLIKTRGQQVTLSCSPISGHRSVSWYQQTPGQGLQFLFEYFSETQRNKGNFPGRFSGRQFSNSRSEMNVSTLELGDSALYLCASSLDLALTDTQYFGPGTRLTVL.

This clone turned up a few times. The chain recombines TRBV6-1 with TRBJ2-3; the D gene is possibly TRBD2 (6 bases). The V gene lost 4 bases and the J gene lost 4 bases, with 12 bases spanning the gap. Germline CDR1 MNHNS, CDR2 SASEGT. The CDR3 extends over 14 amino acids. For the CDR3, the DNA is TGTGCCAGCAGTGCGGGAGAGGAGGCAGATACGCAGTATTTT. It is translated as CASSAGEEADTQYF.

The sample holds a few counts of this clone. This chain uses TRBV12-3 or TRBV12-4 with TRBJ1-6, with TRBD1 matching over 8 bases. This CDR3 is 16 amino acids long. V trimming: 3 bases; J trimming: 9 bases; junction bases outside the gene matches: 10. CDR3 protein: CASSFRRTGSFSPLHF. CDR3 sequence (DNA): TGTGCCAGCAGTTTTCGAAGGACAGGGTCATTTTCACCCCTCCACTTT.

This clone was recorded a few times. This may be a read error, as it is one base from a much larger clone. CDR3 in amino acids: CAISEGRTNSDQPQHF. The CDR3, as DNA: TGTGCCATCAGTGAGGGGCGGACTAATAGCGATCAGCCCCAGCATTTT. The V and J genes are TRBV10-3 and TRBJ1-5, with D hard to call. The CDR3 sequence is 16 residues long. The V gene's germline CDR1 is ENHRY and CDR2 SYGVKD.

This clone is medium-sized. The rearrangement uses TRBV6-1 and TRBJ2-7, with 9 nucleotides matching TRBD1. V lost 6 bases and J lost 2; bases outside the gene matches: 8. CDR1 and CDR2 (germline): MNHNS, SASEGT. This CDR3 comprises 15 residues. The CDR3, as DNA: TGTGCCAGCAGGGAGACCGGGACAGGGACCTACGAGCAGTACTTC. Encoded protein: CASRETGTGTYEQYF.

The J gene is TRBJ1-1, the V gene TRBV5-8; TRBD1 matches 7 bases. The CDR3 totals 16 residues. J was trimmed by 1 base and V by 4 bases; bases with no gene match: 10. CDR1 and CDR2 (germline): SGHTS, YDEGEE. The CDR3 protein is CASSHGTERRNTEAFF. DNA for the CDR3: TGTGCCAGCAGCCACGGGACAGAAAGGAGGAACACTGAAGCTTTCTTT. Variable domain in full (rest from reference TRBV5-8 and TRBJ1-1): EAGVTQSPTHLIKTRGQQATLRCSPISGHTSVYWYQQALGLGLQFLLWYDEGEERNRGNFPPRFSGRQFPNYSSELNVNALELEDSALYLCASSHGTERRNTEAFFGQGTRLTVV.

This clone was counted ten times or more. The chain has TRBV5-1 and TRBJ1-4, with TRBD1 matching 11 bases. CDR1 and CDR2 from the germline V gene are SGHRS and YFSETQ. J was trimmed by 0 bases and V by 2 bases; bases with no gene match: 9. This CDR3 has 19 amino acids. The chain's CDR3 is CASSFRPPGQGATNEKLFF. The CDR3 bases are TGCGCCAGCAGCTTCAGACCCCCGGGACAGGGGGCAACTAATGAAAAACTGTTTTTT.

This clone was detected a few times. V usage is TRBV20-1 and J usage is TRBJ2-7, with TRBD2 as a possible D gene (6 bases). The CDR3 loop spans 12 amino acids. V was clipped by 3 bases and J by 8 bases, with 14 bases between them. From germline, CDR1 is DFQATT and CDR2 SNEGSKA (reference sequence). CDR3 DNA: TGCAGTGCTAGGGGGGACTGGCTTCAGCAGTACTTC. This sequence encodes CSARGDWLQQYF.

This clone occurred a few times. This chain uses TRBV28 with TRBJ1-2, with unresolved D. The CDR3 is 11 amino acids. The V and J ends lost 8 bases and 8 bases respectively, with 12 bases between them. Per germline, CDR1 MDHEN and CDR2 SYDVKM. The CDR3 DNA reads TGTGCCAGCGGCCGGGGTGGAGGCTACACCTTC. This translates into CASGRGGGYTF.

This clone was detected many times. V usage is TRBV4-1 and J usage is TRBJ2-5, with D perhaps assigned TRBD1 or TRBD2 (6 bases each). V gave up 0 bases and J gave up 5 bases, with 13 bases separating them. The germline gives CDR1 MGHRA, CDR2 YSYEKL. This CDR3 region has 15 residues. CDR3 sequence: CASSQDVGGSETQYF. The CDR3 DNA reads TGCGCCAGCAGCCAAGATGTGGGGGGCTCGGAGACCCAGTACTTC.